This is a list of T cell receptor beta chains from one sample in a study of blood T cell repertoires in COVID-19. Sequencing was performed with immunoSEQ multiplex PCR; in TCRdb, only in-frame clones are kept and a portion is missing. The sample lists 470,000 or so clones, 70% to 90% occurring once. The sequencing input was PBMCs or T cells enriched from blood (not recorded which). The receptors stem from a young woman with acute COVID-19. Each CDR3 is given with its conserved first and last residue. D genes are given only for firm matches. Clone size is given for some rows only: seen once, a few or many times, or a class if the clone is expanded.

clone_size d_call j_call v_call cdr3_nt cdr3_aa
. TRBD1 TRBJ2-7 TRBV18 TGTGCCAGCTCACCAGACAGGGGGGACGAGCAGTACTTC CASSPDRGDEQYF
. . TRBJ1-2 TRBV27 TGTGCCAGCAGACCAACAGGGTTCTATGGCTACACCTTC CASRPTGFYGYTF
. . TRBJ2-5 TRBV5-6 TGTGCCAGCAGCTTAATTAGCGGCCAAGAGACCCAGTACTTC CASSLISGQETQYF
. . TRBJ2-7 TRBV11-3 TGTGCCAGCAGCAAGAACCCATACTCTTACGAGCAGTACTTC CASSKNPYSYEQYF
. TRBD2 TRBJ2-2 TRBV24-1 TGTGCCACCAGTGAAACCGGGACTAGCGGGGAAGGGGAGCTGTTTTTT CATSETGTSGEGELFF
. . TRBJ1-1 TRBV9 TGTGCCAGCAGCGTAGGGGCCTTCACTGAAGCTTTCTTT CASSVGAFTEAFF
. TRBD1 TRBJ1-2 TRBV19 TGTGCCAGTAGTGTAGATACAGGGGCAGGTGGCTACACCTTC CASSVDTGAGGYTF
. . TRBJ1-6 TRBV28 TGTGCCAGCAGACCGGGGAGCTCCTATAATTCACCCCTCCACTTT CASRPGSSYNSPLHF
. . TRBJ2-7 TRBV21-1 TGTGCCAGCAGCCCCCGGACCGGGACTAGCAGAATCTACGAGCAGTACTTC CASSPRTGTSRIYEQYF
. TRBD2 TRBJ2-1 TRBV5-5 TGTGCCAGCAGCACTACTAGCGGGAGTAAGGATGAGCAGTTCTTC CASSTTSGSKDEQFF
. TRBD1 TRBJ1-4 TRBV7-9 TGTGCCAGCAGCCCAGACAGGGCTGAAAAACTGTTTTTT CASSPDRAEKLFF
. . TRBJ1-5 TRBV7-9 TGTGCCAGCAGCTTAGGGGGCACAGAGGGCAATCAGCCCCAGCATTTT CASSLGGTEGNQPQHF
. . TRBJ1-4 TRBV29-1 TGCAGCGTCTCAGTAGGGGGACCACGAACTTCTAATGAAAAACTGTTTTTT CSVSVGGPRTSNEKLFF
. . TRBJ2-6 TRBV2 TGTGCCAGCAGTGATTCTCGCTCTGGGGCCAACGTCCTGACTTTC CASSDSRSGANVLTF
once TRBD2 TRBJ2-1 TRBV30 TGTGCCTGGAGAGTCGCGGGAGGGTTATATAGCTCCTACAATGAGCAGTTCTTC CAWRVAGGLYSSYNEQFF
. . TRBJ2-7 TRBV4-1 TGCGCCAGCAGCCAAGACGAGGATTCCTACGAGCAGTACTTC CASSQDEDSYEQYF
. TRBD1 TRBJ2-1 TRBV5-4 TGTGCCAGCAGCTTACAGGGGGGCTACAATGAGCAGTTCTTC CASSLQGGYNEQFF
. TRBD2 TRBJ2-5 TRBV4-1 TGCGCCAGCAGCCAAGATCCAGCGGGAGGGCAAGAGACCCAGTACTTC CASSQDPAGGQETQYF
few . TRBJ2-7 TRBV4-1 TGCGCCAGCAGCCAAGCTTTACTTTACGAGCAGTACTTC CASSQALLYEQYF
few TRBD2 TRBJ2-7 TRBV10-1 TGCGCCAGCAGCCAGAACCTGGGAGGGGAGGACGAGCAGTACTTC CASSQNLGGEDEQYF
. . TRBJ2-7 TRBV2 TGTGCCAGCAGTGAAGTTAGCGAGCAGTACTTC CASSEVSEQYF
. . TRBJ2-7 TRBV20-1 TGCAGTGCTAGTAGCCCTAGCGAGTCCTACGAGCAGTACTTC CSASSPSESYEQYF
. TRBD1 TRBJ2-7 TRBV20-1 TGCAGTGCTAGTACCCCACAGGGGGCCCAGAACGAGCAGTACTTC CSASTPQGAQNEQYF
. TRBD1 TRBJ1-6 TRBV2 TGTGCCAGCACCACGGACAGGGATTCACCCCTCCACTTT CASTTDRDSPLHF
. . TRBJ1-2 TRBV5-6 TGTGCCAGCACCCACCCGGGGGGGCGCCGAGCTAACTATGGCTACACCTTC CASTHPGGRRANYGYTF
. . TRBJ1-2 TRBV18 TGTGCCAGCTCATCAGGAAATAACTATGGCTACACCTTC CASSSGNNYGYTF
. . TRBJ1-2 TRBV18 TGTGCCAGCTCGGCAGGGCAGGGAGGGTCTCGGATGGCTAACTATGGCTACACCTTC CASSAGQGGSRMANYGYTF
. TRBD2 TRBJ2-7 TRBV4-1 TGCGCCAGCAGCCAGTTTACTAGCGGGCCCTCCTACGAGCAGTACTTC CASSQFTSGPSYEQYF
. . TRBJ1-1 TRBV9 TGTGCCAGCAGCGCCCGTCTTGAGACTGAAGCTTTCTTT CASSARLETEAFF
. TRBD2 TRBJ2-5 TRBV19 TGTGCCAGTAGGGATCTAGCGGGAGGCCAAGAGACCCAGTACTTC CASRDLAGGQETQYF
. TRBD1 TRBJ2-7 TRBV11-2 TGTGCCAGCAGCCTTATACCCGGGACAGGGGAGTGGGAGCAGTACTTC CASSLIPGTGEWEQYF
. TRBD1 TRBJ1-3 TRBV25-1 TGTGCCAGCAGTGACGGACAGGGCCTCTCTGGAAACACCATATATTTT CASSDGQGLSGNTIYF
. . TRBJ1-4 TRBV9 TGTGCCAGCAGCGTCAGTGGGGAGGGCAGAAAACTGTTTTTT CASSVSGEGRKLFF
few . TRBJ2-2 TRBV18 TGTGCCAGCTCACCACCGGCGGTTTCCCCCGGGGAGCTGTTTTTT CASSPPAVSPGELFF
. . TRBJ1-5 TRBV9 TGTGCCAGCAGCGTAGGGGCAGGAAATCAGCCCCAGCATTTT CASSVGAGNQPQHF
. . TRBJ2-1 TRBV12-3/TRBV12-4 TGTGCCAGCGGAGGAGATCCCTACAATGAGCAGTTCTTC CASGGDPYNEQFF
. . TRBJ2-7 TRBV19 TGTGCCAGTAGTATGGGGCTAGCCTACGAGCAGTACTTC CASSMGLAYEQYF
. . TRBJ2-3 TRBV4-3 TGCGCCAGCAGCCAAGATCCGGACAGTAGCACAGATACGCAGTATTTT CASSQDPDSSTDTQYF
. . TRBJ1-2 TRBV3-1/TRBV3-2 TGTGCCAGCAGCCAAGATACAGGGAATGGCTACACCTTC CASSQDTGNGYTF
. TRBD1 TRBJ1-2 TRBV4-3 TGCGCCAGCAGCCAACCAGGGGGCGATGGCTACACCTTC CASSQPGGDGYTF
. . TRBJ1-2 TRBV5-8 TGTGCCAGCAGCTTGGTTTTCGACAGAAGCTACGATGGCTACACCTTC CASSLVFDRSYDGYTF
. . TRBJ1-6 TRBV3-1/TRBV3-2 TGTGCCAGCAGCCAAGATTTGAGTAATTCACCCCTCCACTTT CASSQDLSNSPLHF
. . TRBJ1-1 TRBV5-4 TGTGCCAGCAGCTTGAGGGGGATGAACACTGAAGCTTTCTTT CASSLRGMNTEAFF
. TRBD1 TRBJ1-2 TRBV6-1 TGTGCCAGCAGTGAAACACAGGGGCCGCGAGGCTACACCTTC CASSETQGPRGYTF
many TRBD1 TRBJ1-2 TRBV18 TGTGCCAGCTCATCGACCGGGACAGGGGAATTTCCCTATGGCTACACCTTC CASSSTGTGEFPYGYTF
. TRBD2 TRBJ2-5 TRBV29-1 TGCAGCGTTGACCGACTAGCGGGGACTCGTGCAGAGACCCAGTACTTC CSVDRLAGTRAETQYF
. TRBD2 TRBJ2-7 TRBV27 TGTGCCAGCAGTTTATCTAGCGGGAAAGGCGACGAGCAGTACTTC CASSLSSGKGDEQYF
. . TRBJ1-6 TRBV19 TGTGCCAGTAGTATACAGGGGAAGAATTCACCCCTCCACTTT CASSIQGKNSPLHF
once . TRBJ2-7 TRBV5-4 TGTGCCAGCAGCTTGGCGGGGGTGGCGGGCTCCTACGAGCAGTACTTC CASSLAGVAGSYEQYF